The source of this T cell receptor (beta chain) is a study of CD8 T cells in Susac syndrome. RNA amounts of roughly 0.5 to 1 ug underwent reverse transcription with random hexamers. Multiplex immunoSEQ PCR targeted 54 Vbeta and 13 Jbeta TCR beta segments. TCRdb called the immunoSEQ multiplex PCR reads again in MiXCR, with one record for every CDR3 protein. The table has under 200,000 distinct CDR3 sequences, around 95% seen once. The CDR3 sequence is 15 residues long. In germline, CDR1 is SGHTS, CDR2 YDEGEE. V gave up 1 base and J gave up 7 bases; unmatched junction bases: 9. Multiple sclerosis controls were treatment-naive patients with stable or active relapsing-remitting disease.

The sequence was obtained from a human donor with multiple sclerosis. The sequenced sample consisted of CD8+ T cells from PBMCs. The chain couples TRBV5-8 to TRBJ2-7, with 9 bases identical to TRBD1. The CDR3 here is CASSLPGTGWHEQYF. Written as DNA, the CDR3 is TGTGCCAGCAGCTTGCCCGGGACAGGGTGGCATGAGCAGTACTTC.